Presented here are 9 T cell receptor beta chains from one specimen sequenced in a study of PD-1 blockade in classical Hodgkin lymphoma. Clones were sequenced by immunoSEQ multiplex PCR, and TCRdb holds only the in-frame ones, with some missing. Among about 46,000 clones listed, about three quarters were seen once. Each patient experienced a relapse that followed autologous stem cell transplantation, and brentuximab vedotin exposure varied. The source was peripheral blood mononuclear cells (PBMCs), collected before the second cycle of nivolumab. These TCRs come from a human donor with classical Hodgkin lymphoma.

This clone was found a few times. CDR3 sequence reads: CASSPNYGYTF. As DNA, the CDR3 is TGTGCCAGCAGCCCCAACTATGGCTACACCTTC. The J gene is TRBJ1-2, the V gene TRBV9; D is ambiguous. The length of the CDR3 is 11 residues. With 4 bases removed from V and 2 bases from J, the gap between germline ends came to 3 bases. Germline V lookup: CDR1 SGDLS, CDR2 YYNGEE.

The chain couples TRBV19 to TRBJ1-2; the D gene is possibly TRBD1 (5 bases). Germline V CDR1 and CDR2: LNHDA, SQIVND (reference sequence). V was shortened by 1 base and J by 10 bases, with 13 bases between the two germline ends. There are 13 residues in the CDR3. CDR3 DNA sequence: TGTGCCAGTAGTATAGGAGGGACTGCCTTCTACACCTTC. This codes for CASSIGGTAFYTF.

The rearrangement uses TRBV7-3 and TRBJ2-1; 9 bases fit TRBD1. CDR3 length equals 17 residues. Unmatched junction bases numbered 9, after V lost 6 bases and J lost 0 bases. Per germline, CDR1 SGHTA and CDR2 FQGTGA. The CDR3 region is CASSLTGGPSSYNEQFF. The CDR3 coding sequence is TGTGCCAGCAGTTTGACAGGGGGACCCAGCTCCTACAATGAGCAGTTCTTC.

V usage is TRBV5-8 and J usage is TRBJ2-1; TRBD1 is a possible D gene (6 bases). Germline V CDR1 and CDR2: SGHTS, YDEGEE. The CDR3 loop spans 16 amino acids. Trimming removed 5 bases from V and 3 bases from J, with 18 bases in between. CDR3 amino acids: CASSKEGNRVYNEQFF. CDR3 DNA sequence: TGTGCCAGCAGTAAAGAGGGGAACAGGGTCTACAATGAGCAGTTCTTC.

J is TRBJ2-2 and V is TRBV6-4; TRBD1 matches 7 bases. The ends lost 6 bases at V and 2 bases at J; junction bases unmatched: 3. Germline V gives CDR1 MRHNA, CDR2 SNTAGT. The CDR3 runs 14 residues. The DNA of the CDR3 is TGTGCCAGCAGAGGGACAGCCAACACCGGGGAGCTGTTTTTT. Translating it yields CASRGTANTGELFF.

The chain combines TRBV18 with TRBJ2-5; 7 nucleotides line up with TRBD1. The CDR3 loop spans 16 amino acids. The ends lost 2 bases at V and 4 bases at J; junction bases unmatched: 10. Germline V gene lookup returns CDR1 KGHSH and CDR2 LQKENI. The CDR3 region has the DNA TGTGCCAGCTCACCAAATGAGGGGGCGAAAGGAGAGACCCAGTACTTC. Protein: CASSPNEGAKGETQYF.

This rearrangement joins TRBV21-1 to TRBJ2-7; the D call of TRBD1 is as the table states it, not checked on the DNA. TRBV21-1 is labeled a pseudogene. CDR3 size: 15 residues. The CDR3 nucleotides are TGTGCCAGCAGCAAAGTGATCAGGGGGGAGTACGAGCAGTACTTC. Amino acids: CASSKVIRGEYEQYF.

V is TRBV19 and J is TRBJ2-5; 7 bases are a match to TRBD1. This CDR3 contains 14 residues. V lost 5 bases, J lost 5 bases, and 8 bases stayed unmatched. The germline V gene has CDR1 LNHDA and CDR2 SQIVND (reference sequence). CDR3 protein: CASSGDRARETQYF. In DNA form, the CDR3 reads TGTGCCAGTAGTGGTGACAGGGCCCGGGAGACCCAGTACTTC.

The V and J genes are TRBV29-1 and TRBJ2-7; D is unclear. The CDR3 has 12 amino acids. Trimming shortened V by 3 bases and J by 0 bases, and 6 bases separated the two germline ends. Per germline, CDR1 SQVTM and CDR2 ANQGSEA. The CDR3, as DNA: TGCAGCGTTGACAGTCCCTCCTACGAGCAGTACTTC. Its translation is CSVDSPSYEQYF.